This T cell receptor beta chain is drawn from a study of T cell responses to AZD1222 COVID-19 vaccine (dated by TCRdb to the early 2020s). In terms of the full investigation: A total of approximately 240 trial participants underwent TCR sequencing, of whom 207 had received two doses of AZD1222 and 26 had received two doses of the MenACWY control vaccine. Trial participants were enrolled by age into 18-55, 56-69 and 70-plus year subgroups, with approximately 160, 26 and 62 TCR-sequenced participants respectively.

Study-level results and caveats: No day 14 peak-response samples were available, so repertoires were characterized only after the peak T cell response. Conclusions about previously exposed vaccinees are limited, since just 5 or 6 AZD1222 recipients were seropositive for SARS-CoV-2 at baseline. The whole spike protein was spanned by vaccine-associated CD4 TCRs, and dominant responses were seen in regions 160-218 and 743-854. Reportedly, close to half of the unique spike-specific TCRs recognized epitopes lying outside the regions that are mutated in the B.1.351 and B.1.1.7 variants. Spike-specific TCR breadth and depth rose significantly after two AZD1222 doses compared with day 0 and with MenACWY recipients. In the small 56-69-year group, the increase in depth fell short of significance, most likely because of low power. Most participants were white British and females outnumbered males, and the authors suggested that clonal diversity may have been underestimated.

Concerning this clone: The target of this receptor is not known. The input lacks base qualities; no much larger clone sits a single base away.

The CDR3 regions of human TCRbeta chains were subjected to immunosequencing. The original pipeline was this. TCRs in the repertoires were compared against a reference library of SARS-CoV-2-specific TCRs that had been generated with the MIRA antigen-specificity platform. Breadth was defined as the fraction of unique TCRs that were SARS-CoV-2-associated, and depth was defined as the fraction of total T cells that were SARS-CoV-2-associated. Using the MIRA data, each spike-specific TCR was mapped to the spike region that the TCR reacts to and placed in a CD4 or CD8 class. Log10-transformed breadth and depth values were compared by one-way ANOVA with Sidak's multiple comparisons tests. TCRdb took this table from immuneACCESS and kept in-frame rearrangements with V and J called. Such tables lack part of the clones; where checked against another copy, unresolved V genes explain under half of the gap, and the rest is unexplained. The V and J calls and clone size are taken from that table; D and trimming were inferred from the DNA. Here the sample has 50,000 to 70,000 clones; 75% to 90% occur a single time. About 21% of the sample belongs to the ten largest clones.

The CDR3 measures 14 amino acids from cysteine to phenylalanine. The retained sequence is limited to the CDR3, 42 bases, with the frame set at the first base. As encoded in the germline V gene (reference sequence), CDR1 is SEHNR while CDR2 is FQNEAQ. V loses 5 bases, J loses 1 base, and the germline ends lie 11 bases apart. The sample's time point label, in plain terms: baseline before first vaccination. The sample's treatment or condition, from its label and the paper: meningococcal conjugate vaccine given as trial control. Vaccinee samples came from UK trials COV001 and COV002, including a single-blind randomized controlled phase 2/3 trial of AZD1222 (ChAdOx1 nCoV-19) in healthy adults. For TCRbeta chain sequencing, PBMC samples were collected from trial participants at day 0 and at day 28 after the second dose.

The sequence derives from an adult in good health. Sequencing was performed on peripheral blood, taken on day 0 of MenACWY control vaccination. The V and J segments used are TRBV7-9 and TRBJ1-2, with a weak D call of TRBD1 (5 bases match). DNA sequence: TGTGCCAGCAGCCACCGACAGCTTAACTATGGCTACACCTTC. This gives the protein CASSHRQLNYGYTF.